This TCR beta chain was found in a study of blood T cell repertoires in COVID-19. Study background: Researchers got acute and convalescent COVID-19 samples from the United States, Italy and Spain.

Adults between roughly 18 and 95 years of age took part from about two dozen US areas. Researchers sorted participants into cohorts using their self-reported clinical history. TCRdb keeps only in-frame clones here, not all; method: immunoSEQ multiplex PCR. The sample consists of around 190,000 clones, under 80% of them appearing once. This TCR derives from a woman between 45 and 65 years old with acute COVID-19. The material sequenced was PBMCs or T cells enriched from blood (not recorded which).

CDR3 residues: CASSQERGAGDEAFF. In DNA form, the CDR3 reads TGTGCCAGCAGCCAAGAGCGGGGAGCCGGAGATGAAGCTTTCTTT. The chain has TRBV4-2 and TRBJ1-1; no reliable D call. The CDR3 is made up of 15 amino acids. Germline CDR1 and CDR2: LGHNA and YNFKEQ. V was trimmed by 0 bases and J by 7 bases, leaving 15 bases between them.